This T cell receptor beta chain was captured by sequencing in a study of metastatic and nonmetastatic thyroid tumors. No treatment of any kind had been given to any patient before thyroid surgery. The germline V gene has CDR1 LGHDT and CDR2 YNNKEL (reference sequence). V trimming: 1 base; J trimming: 3 bases; junction bases outside the gene matches: 21. The CDR3 is 21 residues long. Through MiXCR, TCRdb re-clonotyped the PCR reads. The sample shows under 95,000 clones, 9.5% to 15% of them seen only once. In its sample, this clone was seen a few times. This clonotype originated in a female donor with papillary thyroid cancer or a benign thyroid nodule (not recorded which). Some clones in this sample may be carry-over from other donors' samples. The sample consisted of blood. The chain is built from TRBV3-1 and TRBJ2-1; 7 bases agree with TRBD2. CDR3 bases: TGTGCCAGCAGCCAAGTTTTCCGTCGGGCGGGAATTGCGGGAGTCTACAATGAGCAGTTCTTC. Encoded protein: CASSQVFRRAGIAGVYNEQFF.